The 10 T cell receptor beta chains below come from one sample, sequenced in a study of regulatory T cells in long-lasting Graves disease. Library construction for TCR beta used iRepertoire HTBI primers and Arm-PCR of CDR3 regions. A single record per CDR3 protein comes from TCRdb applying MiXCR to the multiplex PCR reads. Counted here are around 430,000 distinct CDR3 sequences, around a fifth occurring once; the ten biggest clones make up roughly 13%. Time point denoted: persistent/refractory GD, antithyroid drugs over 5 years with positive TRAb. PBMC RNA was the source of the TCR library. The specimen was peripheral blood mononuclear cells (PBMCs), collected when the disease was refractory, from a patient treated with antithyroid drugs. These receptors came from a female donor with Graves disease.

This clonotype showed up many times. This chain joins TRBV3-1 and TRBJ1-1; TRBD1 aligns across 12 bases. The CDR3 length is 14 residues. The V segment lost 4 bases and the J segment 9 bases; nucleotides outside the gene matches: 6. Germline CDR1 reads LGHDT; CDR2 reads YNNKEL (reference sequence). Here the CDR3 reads CASSPPGQGAKAFF. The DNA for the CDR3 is TGTGCCAGCAGCCCACCGGGACAGGGGGCAAAAGCTTTCTTT.

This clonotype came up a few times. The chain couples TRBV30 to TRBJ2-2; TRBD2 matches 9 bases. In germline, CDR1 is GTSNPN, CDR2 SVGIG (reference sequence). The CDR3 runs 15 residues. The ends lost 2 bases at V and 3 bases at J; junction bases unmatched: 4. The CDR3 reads CAWSLLAGDTGELFF. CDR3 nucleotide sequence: TGTGCCTGGAGTTTATTAGCGGGAGACACCGGGGAGCTGTTTTTT.

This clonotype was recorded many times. The CDR3 nucleotides are TGTGCCAGCAGCTTATCTACGGGGAGAGCTTTCTTT. Translating gives CASSLSTGRAFF. The rearrangement links TRBV11-2 to TRBJ1-1; D remains ambiguous. CDR3 length equals 12 residues. V was clipped by 2 bases and J by 10 bases, with 11 bases between them. Germline lookup yields CDR1 SGHAT and CDR2 FQNNGV.

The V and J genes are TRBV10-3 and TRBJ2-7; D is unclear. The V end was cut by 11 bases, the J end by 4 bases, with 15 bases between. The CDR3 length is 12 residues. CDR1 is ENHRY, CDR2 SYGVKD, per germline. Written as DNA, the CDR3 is TGTGCCGTATCGGACGGTGAGTACGAGCAGTACTTC. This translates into CAVSDGEYEQYF.

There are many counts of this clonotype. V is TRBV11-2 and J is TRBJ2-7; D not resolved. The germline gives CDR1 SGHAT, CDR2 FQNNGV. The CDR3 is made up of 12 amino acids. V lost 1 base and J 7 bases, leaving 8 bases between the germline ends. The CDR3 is CASSLGFLEQYF. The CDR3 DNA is TGTGCCAGCAGCTTAGGATTTCTTGAGCAGTACTTC.

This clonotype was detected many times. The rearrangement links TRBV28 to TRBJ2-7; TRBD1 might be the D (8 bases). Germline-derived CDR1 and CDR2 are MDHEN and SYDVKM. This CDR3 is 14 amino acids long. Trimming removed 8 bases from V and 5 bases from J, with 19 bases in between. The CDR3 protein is CASHTHRGGNEQYF. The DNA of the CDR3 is TGTGCCAGCCATACCCACAGGGGGGGGAACGAGCAGTACTTC. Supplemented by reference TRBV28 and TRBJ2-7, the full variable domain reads DVKVTQSSRYLVKRTGEKVFLECVQDMDHENMFWYRQDPGLGLRLIYFSYDVKMKEKGDIPEGYSVSREKKERFSLILESASTNQTSMYLCASHTHRGGNEQYFGPGTRLTVT.

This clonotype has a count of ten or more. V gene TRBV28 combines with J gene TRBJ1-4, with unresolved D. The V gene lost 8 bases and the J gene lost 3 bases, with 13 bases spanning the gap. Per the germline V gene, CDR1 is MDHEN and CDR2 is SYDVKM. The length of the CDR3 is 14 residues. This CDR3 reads CASRGGGSNEKLFF. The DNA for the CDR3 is TGTGCCAGCCGGGGTGGAGGATCTAATGAAAAACTGTTTTTT.

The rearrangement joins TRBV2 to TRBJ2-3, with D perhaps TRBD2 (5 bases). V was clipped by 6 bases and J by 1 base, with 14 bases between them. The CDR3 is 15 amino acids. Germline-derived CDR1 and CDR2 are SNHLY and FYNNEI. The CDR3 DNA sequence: TGTGCCAGCAGGGAGTCCCTAGCCGGCACAGATACGCAGTATTTT. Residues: CASRESLAGTDTQYF.

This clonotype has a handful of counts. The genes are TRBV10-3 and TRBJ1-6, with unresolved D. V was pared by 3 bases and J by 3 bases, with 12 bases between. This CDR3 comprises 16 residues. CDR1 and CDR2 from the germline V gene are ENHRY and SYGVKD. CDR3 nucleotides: TGTGCCATCAGTGAATCGGCAGGTGGCTATAATTCACCCCTCCACTTT. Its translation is CAISESAGGYNSPLHF.

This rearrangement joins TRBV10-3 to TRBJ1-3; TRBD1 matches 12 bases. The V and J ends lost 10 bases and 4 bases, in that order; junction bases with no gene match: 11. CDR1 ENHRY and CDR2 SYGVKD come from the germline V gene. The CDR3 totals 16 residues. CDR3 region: CASVPGQGAGGNTIYF. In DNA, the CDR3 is TGTGCCAGCGTCCCGGGACAGGGGGCTGGCGGAAACACCATATATTTT.